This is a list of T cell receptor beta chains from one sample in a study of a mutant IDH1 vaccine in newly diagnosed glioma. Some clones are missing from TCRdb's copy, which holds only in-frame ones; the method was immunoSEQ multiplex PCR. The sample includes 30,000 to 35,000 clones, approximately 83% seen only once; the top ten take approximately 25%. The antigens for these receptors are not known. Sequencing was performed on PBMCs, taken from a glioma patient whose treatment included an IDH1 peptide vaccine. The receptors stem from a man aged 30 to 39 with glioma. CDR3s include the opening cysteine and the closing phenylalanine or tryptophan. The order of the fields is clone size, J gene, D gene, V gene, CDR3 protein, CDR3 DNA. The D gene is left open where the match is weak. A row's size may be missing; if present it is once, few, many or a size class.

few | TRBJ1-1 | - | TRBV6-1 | CASSEDPQGSTEAFF | TGTGCCAGCAGTGAAGACCCACAGGGAAGCACTGAAGCTTTCTTT
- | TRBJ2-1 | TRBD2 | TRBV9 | CASSASPGLAVNEQFF | TGTGCCAGCAGCGCCTCCCCGGGACTAGCGGTCAATGAGCAGTTCTTC
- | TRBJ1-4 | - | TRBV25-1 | CASSETGTMSGYLFF | TGTGCCAGCAGTGAAACCGGGACGATGAGTGGGTATCTGTTTTTT
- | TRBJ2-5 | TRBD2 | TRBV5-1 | CASSFGTSGVQETQYF | TGCGCCAGCAGCTTCGGGACTAGCGGGGTCCAAGAGACCCAGTACTTC
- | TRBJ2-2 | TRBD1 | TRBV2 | CASSFDRGRSGELFF | TGTGCCAGCAGTTTCGACAGGGGGCGTAGCGGGGAGCTGTTTTTT
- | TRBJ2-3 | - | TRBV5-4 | CASSLQPTDTQYF | TGTGCCAGCAGCTTGCAACCCACAGATACGCAGTATTTT
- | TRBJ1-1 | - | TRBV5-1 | CASSSGTLGTEAFF | TGCGCCAGCAGCTCCGGGACATTAGGAACTGAAGCTTTCTTT
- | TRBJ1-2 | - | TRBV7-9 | CASSLGSSGYTF | TGTGCCAGCAGCTTAGGCAGTTCTGGCTACACCTTC
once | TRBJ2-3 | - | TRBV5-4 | CASSLSFPRQNTDTQYF | TGTGCCAGCAGCTTGTCATTTCCCCGACAGAACACAGATACGCAGTATTTT
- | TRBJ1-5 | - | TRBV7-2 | CASSLGGEINQPQHF | TGTGCCAGCAGCTTAGGAGGGGAGATCAATCAGCCCCAGCATTTT